The 32 T cell receptor beta chains presented below share a single source sample, sequenced in a study of blood T cell repertoires in COVID-19. Repertoires were generated with immunoSEQ multiplex PCR, while TCRdb's copy carries only in-frame clones and drops some. Among about 120,000 clones listed, 80% to 90% were seen once. The sample was peripheral blood. These receptor sequences come from a man between 65 and 85 years old who had recovered from COVID-19.

This clone appeared a single time. Here the CDR3 DNA reads TGTGCCAGCAGCTTAAGTCCAACTAGCGGGAGCAATGAGCAGTTCTTC. Translation gives CASSLSPTSGSNEQFF. The rearrangement joins TRBV7-6 to TRBJ2-1; 11 nucleotides align to TRBD2. With V trimmed by 2 bases and J by 6 bases, 6 bases remained unmatched. The CDR3 is made up of 16 amino acids. Germline V gene sequence: CDR1 SGHVS, CDR2 FNYEAQ.

The genes are TRBV12-2 and TRBJ2-7; the D call in the table, TRBD2, was not verified against the DNA. TRBV12-2 is a pseudogene segment. The CDR3 has 18 residues. This CDR3 is CASRLERKRRGEVYEQYF. CDR3 DNA sequence: TGTGCAAGTCGCTTAGAACGCAAAAGGCGGGGGGAAGTCTACGAGCAGTACTTC.

The V gene is TRBV7-6, the J gene TRBJ2-7, with TRBD2 matching 10 bases. Unmatched junction bases numbered 8, after V lost 6 bases and J lost 3 bases. This CDR3 is 15 amino acids long. CDR1 and CDR2 from the germline V gene are SGHVS and FNYEAQ. CDR3 in amino acids: CASSLGGLASYEQYF. The CDR3 nucleotides are TGTGCCAGCAGTCTCGGGGGACTAGCGAGCTACGAGCAGTACTTC.

This clone has only a few counts. This rearrangement joins TRBV24-1 to TRBJ1-1; D possibly corresponds to TRBD1 (6 bases). Deletions cut 5 bases from V and 5 bases from J, with 17 bases between. There are 15 residues in the CDR3. Germline assignment: CDR1 KGHDR and CDR2 SFDVKD. The CDR3 loop is CATSGAGAANTEAFF. As DNA, the CDR3 is TGTGCCACCAGTGGTGCGGGGGCTGCAAATACTGAAGCTTTCTTT.

The chain is built from TRBV5-1 and TRBJ1-2, with a possible D match to TRBD1 (5 bases). CDR3 length equals 14 residues. The V gene lost 4 bases and the J gene lost 4 bases, with 14 bases spanning the gap. Germline CDR1 reads SGHRS; CDR2 reads YFSETQ. The CDR3 sequence is CASSLGGGVYGYTF. Written as DNA, the CDR3 is TGCGCCAGCAGCCTGGGTGGAGGGGTCTATGGCTACACCTTC. Together with reference TRBV5-1 and TRBJ1-2, the CDR3 gives the full variable domain: KAGVTQTPRYLIKTRGQQVTLSCSPISGHRSVSWYQQTPGQGLQFLFEYFSETQRNKGNFPGRFSGRQFSNSRSEMNVSTLELGDSALYLCASSLGGGVYGYTFGSGTRLTVV.

This clone appeared many times. J is TRBJ2-3 and V is TRBV18, with D maybe TRBD1 (7 bases). V dropped 3 bases and J dropped 8 bases, with 15 bases sitting between them. There are 14 residues in the CDR3. Germline lookup yields CDR1 KGHSH and CDR2 LQKENI. The CDR3 sequence is CASSPGQRRGTQYF. CDR3 nucleotide sequence: TGTGCCAGCTCACCGGGACAGCGGAGGGGTACGCAGTATTTT.

V and J are TRBV19 and TRBJ2-3; 13 bases fit TRBD2. This CDR3 comprises 16 residues. Trimming removed 5 bases from V and 0 bases from J; junction bases left unmatched: 2. Germline V gene data show CDR1 as LNHDA and CDR2 as SQIVND (reference sequence). The CDR3 loop is CASSLGLAGSTDTQYF. The CDR3 nucleotides are TGTGCCAGTAGTTTGGGACTAGCGGGGAGCACAGATACGCAGTATTTT.

The chain links TRBV19 to TRBJ1-1; D may be TRBD1 (5 bases). The V gene lost 1 base and the J gene lost 4 bases, with 13 bases spanning the gap. The V gene's germline CDR1 is LNHDA and CDR2 SQIVND (reference sequence). The CDR3 has 15 amino acids. This chain's CDR3 is CASSIAGSVGTEAFF. CDR3 sequence (DNA): TGTGCCAGTAGTATAGCAGGGTCGGTAGGCACTGAAGCTTTCTTT.

The gene calls are TRBV27 and TRBJ2-5, with D maybe TRBD1 (5 bases). Trimming removed 8 bases at V and 2 bases at J, with 9 bases between. Germline V lookup: CDR1 MNHEY, CDR2 SMNVEV (reference sequence). This CDR3 is 12 amino acids long. CDR3 sequence (DNA): TGTGCCAGCCAGGGCAAGCAAGAGACCCAGTACTTC. It translates to CASQGKQETQYF.

This clone came up once. The chain uses TRBV27 and TRBJ2-3; tentatively, D is TRBD2 (6 bases). Germline CDR1 reads MNHEY; CDR2 reads SMNVEV (reference sequence). CDR3 size: 15 residues. The germline V and J ends were trimmed by 1 base and 8 bases, with 16 bases remaining between them. The CDR3 reads CASSLWGTVLGTQYF. CDR3 nucleotide sequence: TGTGCCAGCAGTTTATGGGGGACTGTTTTAGGTACGCAGTATTTT.

The chain has TRBV6-2 or TRBV6-3 and TRBJ1-1, with D possibly TRBD1 on 5 matching bases. CDR3 length equals 16 residues. V was clipped by 5 bases and J by 4 bases, with 20 bases between them. Germline CDR1 MNHEY, CDR2 SVGEGT. In DNA, the CDR3 is TGTGCCAGCAGTCACTTATTGTTGTCAGGGTCCACTGAAGCTTTCTTT. Encoded protein: CASSHLLLSGSTEAFF.

This chain connects TRBV5-1 to TRBJ2-7; no firm D call. The CDR3 sequence is 13 residues long. V was clipped by 2 bases and J by 1 base, with 7 bases between them. Germline CDR1 and CDR2: SGHRS and YFSETQ. The CDR3 nucleotides read TGCGCCAGCAGCTTAGCAGGTTCCTACGAGCAGTACTTC. Residues: CASSLAGSYEQYF.

On this clone itself: The junction does not match germline at one end; this may be a read error. The J gene is TRBJ2-5, the V gene TRBV5-1, with D perhaps matching TRBD2 (6 bases). CDR3 length: 16 residues. CDR1 and CDR2 from the germline V gene are SGHRS and YFSETQ. The DNA for the CDR3 is TGCGCCAGCAGTTTGGCGGGGCGGGGAATGGGGGAGACCCAGTACTTC. This sequence encodes CASSLAGRGMGETQYF.

The V and J genes are TRBV7-8 and TRBJ2-1, with D maybe TRBD2 (6 bases). The V end lost 2 bases, the J end lost 12 bases, and 17 bases lay between the germline ends. CDR1 is SGHVS, CDR2 FQNEAQ, per germline. This CDR3 spans 14 amino acids. The CDR3 sequence: CASSLRSGGFGQFF. CDR3 DNA sequence: TGTGCCAGCAGCTTAAGGTCAGGAGGGTTTGGGCAGTTCTTC.

The DNA of the CDR3 is TGTGCCAGCAGCGCCCGGGACAGCTACGAGCAGTACTTC. Encoded protein: CASSARDSYEQYF. The genes are TRBV11-1 and TRBJ2-7; 7 positions match TRBD1. The CDR3 extends over 13 amino acids. V shed 5 bases, J shed 3 bases, and the junction held 4 bases outside the gene matches. Germline assignment: CDR1 SGHAT and CDR2 FQDESV (reference sequence). The whole variable domain, remainder taken from reference TRBV11-1 and TRBJ2-7, is EAEVAQSPRYKITEKSQAVAFWCDPISGHATLYWYRQILGQGPELLVQFQDESVVDDSQLPKDRFSAERLKGVDSTLKIQPAELGDSAMYLCASSARDSYEQYFGPGTRLTVT.

This chain joins TRBV30 and TRBJ2-7, with 10 bases matching TRBD1. With V trimmed by 3 bases and J by 4 bases, 6 bases remained unmatched. The CDR3 contains 14 residues. From germline, CDR1 is GTSNPN and CDR2 SVGIG (reference sequence). CDR3 coding DNA: TGTGCCTGGAGGTCCGGGACAGGGGAATACGAGCAGTACTTC. Protein sequence: CAWRSGTGEYEQYF.

This clone was seen only once. The CDR3 nucleotides read TGTGCCAGCAGCTTGGTTGCGGGGAATGGACTGTTTTTT. The encoded protein is CASSLVAGNGLFF. The chain links TRBV5-6 to TRBJ1-4; D is unclear. V lost 0 bases and J lost 13, with 13 bases in between. Germline V gene data show CDR1 as SGHDT and CDR2 as YYEEEE. This CDR3 is 13 amino acids long.

CDR3 loop: CASSYGQQETQYF. For the CDR3, the DNA is TGTGCCAGCAGCTACGGACAACAAGAGACCCAGTACTTC. The chain links TRBV11-2 to TRBJ2-5; TRBD1 might be the D (5 bases). This CDR3 is 13 amino acids long. Germline V gene lookup returns CDR1 SGHAT and CDR2 FQNNGV. The V end was cut by 4 bases, the J end by 2 bases, with 8 bases between. The full variable domain, completed using reference TRBV11-2 and TRBJ2-5, is EAGVAQSPRYKIIEKRQSVAFWCNPISGHATLYWYQQILGQGPKLLIQFQNNGVVDDSQLPKDRFSAERLKGVDSTLKIQPAKLEDSAVYLCASSYGQQETQYFGPGTRLLVL.

This chain joins TRBV16 and TRBJ1-2; TRBD1 matches 8 bases. Trimming at V came to 2 bases and at J to 4 bases, leaving 3 bases not matched to a gene. This CDR3 region has 14 residues. In germline, CDR1 is KGHSY, CDR2 FQNENV. The chain's CDR3 is CASSQQGAGYGYTF. CDR3 coding DNA: TGTGCCAGCAGCCAACAGGGGGCTGGCTATGGCTACACCTTC.

V and J are TRBV27 and TRBJ2-5, with a possible D match to TRBD1 (6 bases). Trimming took off 5 bases at V and 1 base at J, with 11 bases between the two ends. Germline CDR1 reads MNHEY; CDR2 reads SMNVEV (reference sequence). This CDR3 contains 14 residues. For the CDR3, the DNA is TGTGCCAGCAGTCTTAGGACAGCCCAAGAGACCCAGTACTTC. Its translation: CASSLRTAQETQYF.

This sequence joins TRBV5-1 and TRBJ2-7, with D uncertain. This CDR3 has 15 amino acids. The ends were cut back, 0 bases at V and 2 bases at J, with 12 bases in the middle. Germline loops: CDR1 SGHRS, CDR2 YFSETQ. The CDR3 region is CASSLGSSSAYEQYF. CDR3 DNA: TGCGCCAGCAGCTTGGGTTCATCGTCGGCCTACGAGCAGTACTTC.

This clone was counted only a few times. The V and J genes are TRBV28 and TRBJ1-3, with 8 bases fitting TRBD1. The CDR3 has 13 amino acids. CDR1 and CDR2 from the germline V gene are MDHEN and SYDVKM. V was clipped by 4 bases and J by 8 bases; unmatched bases: 4. CDR3 amino acids: CASSSTGDYTIYF. The CDR3 bases are TGTGCCAGCAGTTCGACAGGGGATTACACCATATATTTT.

This chain links TRBV5-1 with TRBJ2-1, with a tentative D call TRBD2 (6 bases). This CDR3 has 14 residues. V dropped 2 bases and J dropped 4 bases, with 10 bases sitting between them. Germline V gene lookup returns CDR1 SGHRS and CDR2 YFSETQ. The CDR3 sequence is CASSLLADYNEQFF. The DNA of the CDR3 is TGCGCCAGCAGCTTATTAGCGGATTACAATGAGCAGTTCTTC.

This sequence joins TRBV5-4 and TRBJ1-1; 7 bases are shared with TRBD1. V dropped 6 bases and J dropped 2; count of bases not matched to a gene: 4. Germline-derived CDR1 and CDR2 are SGHNT and YYREEE (reference sequence). CDR3 length: 13 residues. CDR3 nucleotide sequence: TGTGCCAGCACCAGGGACAGAAACACTGAAGCTTTCTTT. Protein sequence: CASTRDRNTEAFF.

The chain carries TRBV9 and TRBJ1-1, with D perhaps matching TRBD1 (5 bases). The CDR3 runs 13 residues. The germline gives CDR1 SGDLS, CDR2 YYNGEE. The ends were cut back, 0 bases at V and 4 bases at J, with 7 bases in the middle. Here the CDR3 DNA reads TGTGCCAGCAGCGTAGGACAGAGCACTGAAGCTTTCTTT. Protein product: CASSVGQSTEAFF.

The gene calls are TRBV5-4 and TRBJ1-2; 7 nucleotides match TRBD1. Germline CDR1 reads SGHNT; CDR2 reads YYREEE (reference sequence). The J segment lost 3 bases and the V segment lost 1 base, leaving 3 bases of the junction unmatched. The CDR3 contains 14 residues. In nucleotides, the CDR3 is TGTGCCAGCAGCTTGCTCGGACAGGACTATGGCTACACCTTC. Translating it yields CASSLLGQDYGYTF.

CDR3 sequence (DNA): TGTGCCAGCTCACTCATCATGACAGATACGCAGTATTTT. The encoded protein is CASSLIMTDTQYF. The V gene is TRBV18, the J gene TRBJ2-3; D gene unclear. V lost 4 bases to trimming and J lost 3 bases, with 8 bases between them. Germline lookup yields CDR1 KGHSH and CDR2 LQKENI. CDR3 size: 13 residues.

The sample holds one count of this clone. The chain recombines TRBV7-6 with TRBJ1-2; D is undetermined. With 3 bases removed from V and 7 bases from J, the gap between germline ends came to 12 bases. Germline CDR1 is SGHVS and CDR2 is FNYEAQ. CDR3 length: 13 residues. CDR3 coding DNA: TGTGCCAGCAGCTTGCAGCAGGAACGTGGCTACACCTTC. Its protein product is CASSLQQERGYTF.

This chain links TRBV30 with TRBJ2-1; 8 bases are a match to TRBD2. This CDR3 is 13 amino acids long. Germline CDR1 reads GTSNPN; CDR2 reads SVGIG (reference sequence). Trimming cost V 8 bases and J 4 bases; bases outside gene matches: 7. The CDR3 sequence is CAKIAGYYNEQFF. The CDR3 nucleotides read TGTGCCAAAATAGCGGGATATTACAATGAGCAGTTCTTC.

The chain couples TRBV11-2 to TRBJ2-5, with TRBD2 matching over 9 bases. Germline-derived CDR1 and CDR2 are SGHAT and FQNNGV. V gave up 1 base and J gave up 5 bases; unmatched junction bases: 11. CDR3 length: 17 residues. CDR3 residues: CASSLGVSRGGEETQYF. CDR3 in DNA: TGTGCCAGCAGCTTAGGGGTTTCGCGGGGGGGCGAGGAGACCCAGTACTTC.

V gene TRBV29-1 combines with J gene TRBJ2-1; 7 bases align to TRBD1. The CDR3 is 14 amino acids. V trimming: 4 bases; J trimming: 7 bases; junction bases outside the gene matches: 10. Germline V gene data show CDR1 as SQVTM and CDR2 as ANQGSEA. As DNA, the CDR3 is TGCAGCGTTGTGGGACAGAGAGCGTCTAATGAGCAGTTCTTC. It codes for CSVVGQRASNEQFF.

The genes are TRBV24-1 and TRBJ2-3; possible D gene TRBD2, 5 bases. Germline CDR1 is KGHDR and CDR2 is SFDVKD. This CDR3 comprises 12 residues. Trimming took off 10 bases at V and 0 bases at J, with 7 bases between the two ends. Here the CDR3 DNA reads TGTGCCACTGAGGGTAGCACAGATACGCAGTATTTT. This codes for CATEGSTDTQYF.